This TCR beta chain was captured in a study of cytomegalovirus exposure and HLA in healthy donors. General study results and limits: TCR beta chain V- and J-gene trimming was linked, in a later analysis, to a missense variant in DCLRE1C. The study carried out a later analysis of TCR beta sequences. It associated some 15,000 of them with specific HLA alleles at a false discovery rate of 0.05. Sequencing likely generated an artifact that appeared as a cluster of highly shared sequence variants.

Germline CDR1 is MDHEN and CDR2 is SYDVKM. V was cut by 4 bases and J by 6 bases, with 12 bases left in between. This CDR3 contains 14 residues. About this clone itself: Its antigen is unknown.

The PCR was carried out with 60 Vbeta primers and 13 Jbeta primers. Sequencing was performed with immunoSEQ multiplex PCR; in TCRdb, only in-frame clones are kept and a portion is missing. This sample has 95,000 or so clones, with approximately 81% found just once. This cohort consisted of healthy bone marrow donors. The source is a woman aged 70 to 79 in good health and CMV-seropositive. The gene calls are TRBV28 and TRBJ2-2, with a possible D match to TRBD2 (5 bases). Sample: PBMCs. DNA of the CDR3: TGTGCCAGCAGTTACCGTAGCGCGGCCGGGGAGCTGTTTTTT. Translating it yields CASSYRSAAGELFF.